The rows below give T cell receptor beta chains drawn from one sample of a study of cytomegalovirus exposure and HLA in healthy donors. Libraries were prepared by immunoSEQ multiplex PCR; TCRdb keeps only in-frame clonotypes and omits some of them. In the table there are 99,000 or so clones, 75% to 80% of which are singletons. The sequencing input was PBMCs. Source of these receptors: a man aged 55 to 70 in good health and CMV-seropositive. Both conserved end residues are part of each CDR3.

TRBV5-4	TRBJ2-7	CASSEATSGGYEQYF
TRBV19	TRBJ2-3	CASSILQGRGTDTQYF
TRBV19	TRBJ2-3	CASTSVPGQGLGADTQYF
TRBV5-1	TRBJ1-1	CASSKEGNTEAFF
TRBV29-1	TRBJ2-3	CSVEDLQRGGTDTQYF
TRBV18	TRBJ2-1	CASSPAGTYNEQFF
TRBV6-1	TRBJ2-1	CASRQGAWGEQFF
TRBV7-2	TRBJ2-3	CASSLGLRKYF
TRBV30	TRBJ1-5	CAWGGRQGFGQPQHF
TRBV25-1	TRBJ2-1	CASSDAGKRNEQFF
TRBV5-5	TRBJ1-4	CASSLVGDEKLFF
TRBV9	TRBJ1-1	CASSVRTGGNTEAFF
TRBV2	TRBJ2-3	CASGGLTDTQYF
TRBV7-3	TRBJ2-2	CASRQTMNTGELFF
TRBV20-1	TRBJ2-5	CSANSQETQYF
TRBV10-3	TRBJ2-1	CAIRGTGVNEQFF
TRBV18	TRBJ2-1	CASSRRDRSYNEQFF
TRBV7-2	TRBJ2-2	CASSRELPRGTGELFF
TRBV6-5	TRBJ2-7	CASSYSTGNYEQYF
TRBV27	TRBJ2-1	CASSLEYRDRGMNEQFF
TRBV6-5	TRBJ2-5	CASRQEDRGLETQYF
TRBV10-3	TRBJ2-2	CAIKTASNTGELFF
TRBV7-9	TRBJ2-7	CASSLGLAEYEQYF
TRBV12-5	TRBJ1-4	CASGSYPPGQINEKLFF
TRBV2	TRBJ1-1	CASTGTVMNTEAFF
TRBV6-1	TRBJ1-4	CASSEAQKSGKLFF
TRBV19	TRBJ2-3	CASSGLARADTQYF
TRBV5-6	TRBJ1-2	CASSADRGPHYGYTF
TRBV6-6	TRBJ2-5	CASVTSGGETQYF